Listed here are 5 T cell receptor beta chains from one sample, sequenced in a study of blood T cell repertoires in COVID-19 (dated by TCRdb to the early 2020s). Receptors were amplified or captured by the immunoSEQ multiplex PCR assay. Held by TCRdb, this immuneACCESS table contains in-frame sequences only and omits some clones. Under half of the omission traces to an unresolved V gene where checked; the cause of the rest is unknown. Counted in this sample were some 150,000 clones; approximately 78% of them appeared once. The biggest ten clones account for 3.5% to 5% of the sample. The sample taken for sequencing was peripheral blood. Receptor source: a woman aged 80 or over with acute or convalescent COVID-19.

V and J are TRBV27 and TRBJ1-2, with D perhaps matching TRBD1 (5 bases). Deletions cut 5 bases from V and 8 bases from J, with 21 bases between. This CDR3 has 15 residues. CDR1 and CDR2 from the germline V gene are MNHEY and SMNVEV (reference sequence). The CDR3 region is CASSISPIGEGGYTF. DNA for the CDR3: TGTGCCAGCAGTATCTCCCCTATAGGGGAGGGGGGCTACACCTTC.

This chain connects TRBV30 to TRBJ1-4; D gene unclear. Germline CDR1 GTSNPN, CDR2 SVGIG (reference sequence). This CDR3 region has 15 residues. Trimming stripped 3 bases from V and 4 bases from J, with 15 bases between. Here the CDR3 reads CAWRSWQNINEKLFF. The CDR3, as DNA: TGTGCCTGGAGATCCTGGCAGAACATTAATGAAAAACTGTTTTTT.

This clone has just one count. The V and J genes are TRBV28 and TRBJ2-1; TRBD1 is a possible D gene (6 bases). Trimming shortened V by 10 bases and J by 0 bases, and 13 bases separated the two germline ends. This CDR3 has 14 amino acids. Germline values: CDR1 MDHEN, CDR2 SYDVKM. In DNA, the CDR3 is TGTGCCACCCAGGGGCCAGCCTCCTACAATGAGCAGTTCTTC. Translated, it gives CATQGPASYNEQFF.

The V call is TRBV7-9, the J call TRBJ1-1; TRBD1 might be the D (5 bases). V was clipped by 5 bases and J by 4 bases, with 17 bases between them. The CDR3 runs to 15 residues. Germline V lookup: CDR1 SEHNR, CDR2 FQNEAQ (reference sequence). The CDR3 region has the DNA TGTGCCAGCAGCCCCCGTCAGACAGTGTCCACTGAAGCTTTCTTT. Residues: CASSPRQTVSTEAFF.

CDR3 in amino acids: CASSLWRGPYEQYF. In nucleotides, the CDR3 is TGTGCCAGCAGTTTATGGCGGGGACCCTACGAGCAGTACTTC. The chain employs TRBV27 and TRBJ2-7; maybe TRBD2 (6 bases). This CDR3 contains 14 residues. With 1 base removed from V and 2 bases from J, the gap between germline ends came to 9 bases. Germline V lookup: CDR1 MNHEY, CDR2 SMNVEV (reference sequence).